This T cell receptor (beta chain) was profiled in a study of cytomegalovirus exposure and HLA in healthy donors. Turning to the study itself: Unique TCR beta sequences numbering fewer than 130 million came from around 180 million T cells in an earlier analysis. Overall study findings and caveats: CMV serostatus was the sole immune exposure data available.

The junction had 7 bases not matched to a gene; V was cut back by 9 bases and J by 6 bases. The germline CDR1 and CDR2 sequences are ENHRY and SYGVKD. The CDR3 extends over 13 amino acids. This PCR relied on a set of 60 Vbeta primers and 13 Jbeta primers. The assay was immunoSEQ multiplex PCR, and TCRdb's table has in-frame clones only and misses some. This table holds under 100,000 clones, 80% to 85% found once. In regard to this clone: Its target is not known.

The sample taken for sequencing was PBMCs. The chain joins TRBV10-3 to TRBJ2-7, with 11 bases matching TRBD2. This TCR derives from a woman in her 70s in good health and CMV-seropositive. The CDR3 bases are TGTGCCATTGGGACTAGCGGCCAGGGCGAGCAGTACTTC. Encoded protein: CAIGTSGQGEQYF.